This T cell receptor (beta chain) was profiled in a study of CD8 T cells in Susac syndrome (dated by TCRdb to 2018 to 2020). For the wider study: Repertoire sequencing was used to test whether CD8+ T cell activation and differentiation in Susac syndrome was antigen driven. The clonality of the CD8+ T cell repertoire was compared across approximately 12 healthy donors, about 14 Susac syndrome patients and around 16 multiple sclerosis patients.

On this clonotype itself: What this receptor recognizes is not known. It has no much larger one-base neighbor in the sample; base qualities were not kept.

The research as a whole found: The study acknowledged that relatively few individuals were included in the TCR sequencing and HLA analysis.

RNA was extracted using the RNeasy kit, and 0.5 to 1 microgram was reverse transcribed with random hexamers. TCR beta CDR3 regions were amplified with the immunoSEQ multiplex PCR assay covering 54 Vbeta and 13 Jbeta segments. Bias from PCR amplification was corrected by using a synthetic template baseline for primer optimization and for computational correction. Per the authors' processing: Reads were assigned to V, D and J genes according to IMGT and analyzed in immunoSEQ Analyzer, with only productive sequences retained. To calculate clonality, Shannon entropy was normalized by log2 of the number of productive unique sequences and then subtracted from one. For each patient and control, public and private clones were evaluated within the 100 most prevalent clones. Clones were defined as Susac-specific when absent from the healthy and MS cohorts, from 1052 published viral clones and from other ImmuneACCESS disease sequences. TCRdb reprocessed the public reads (quality trimming at Q25 with fastp, clone calling with MiXCR) and kept in-frame beta chains. Identical CDR3 protein sequences are pooled into one entry, listed with their most common genes and DNA. TCRdb's processing, not the authors', yielded these V and J calls. This sample has over 350,000 distinct CDR3 sequences in its table, and approximately 85% of those were observed once. Under 0.15% of the sample is held by the ten biggest clonotypes.

Peripheral blood CD8+ and CD4+ T cells from healthy donors, Susac syndrome patients and multiple sclerosis patients were profiled by high-throughput TCR beta sequencing. The multiple sclerosis controls were treatment-naive patients who had stable or active relapsing-remitting disease and met the revised McDonald criteria. Bulk CD8+ and CD4+ T cells were purified by magnetic negative isolation, while CD8+ TEMRA cells were enriched using FACS. Blood was drawn into EDTA tubes, processed within 24 hours, and PBMCs were isolated by density gradient centrifugation. PBMCs intended for TCR sequencing were cryopreserved in liquid nitrogen and thawed later in a water bath at 37 degrees C. The sorted or isolated CD4+, CD8+ and CD8+ TEMRA cells had a purity of 90% or higher. The CDR3 spans 11 residues, from the cysteine through the phenylalanine. Just the 33-base CDR3 DNA is kept, in frame starting at base 1. Relative to germline, V is 5 bases shorter and J is 5 bases shorter, with 10 bases between their ends. Taken from the germline V gene (reference sequence), the CDR1 and CDR2 loops are DFQATT and SNEGSKA.

The receptor chain draws on TRBV20-1 and TRBJ2-7; matching of 6 bases hints at TRBD2 as the D gene. The sequence came from a human donor with multiple sclerosis. The specimen was CD8+ T cells from PBMCs. The CDR3 region has the sequence CSARWRDEQYF. The sequence in DNA is TGCAGTGCTCGGTGGAGGGACGAGCAGTACTTC.